This T cell receptor (beta chain) derives from a study of blood T cell repertoires in COVID-19. The method was immunoSEQ multiplex PCR; TCRdb's version includes in-frame clones alone and lacks a portion of them. The sample records about 79,000 clones, 70% to 90% being singletons. The CDR3 is 14 residues long. V lost 4 bases to trimming and J lost 4 bases, with 12 bases between them. Germline V CDR1 and CDR2: LNHDA, SQIVND (reference sequence). Sequencing was done on a sample of peripheral blood. The chain recombines TRBV19 with TRBJ2-3; D perhaps matches TRBD1 (6 bases). This TCR was sampled from a man aged 45-60 years with active COVID-19. The CDR3 region is CASSRKGESDTQYF. The CDR3 DNA is TGTGCCAGTAGTAGAAAGGGGGAATCAGATACGCAGTATTTT.